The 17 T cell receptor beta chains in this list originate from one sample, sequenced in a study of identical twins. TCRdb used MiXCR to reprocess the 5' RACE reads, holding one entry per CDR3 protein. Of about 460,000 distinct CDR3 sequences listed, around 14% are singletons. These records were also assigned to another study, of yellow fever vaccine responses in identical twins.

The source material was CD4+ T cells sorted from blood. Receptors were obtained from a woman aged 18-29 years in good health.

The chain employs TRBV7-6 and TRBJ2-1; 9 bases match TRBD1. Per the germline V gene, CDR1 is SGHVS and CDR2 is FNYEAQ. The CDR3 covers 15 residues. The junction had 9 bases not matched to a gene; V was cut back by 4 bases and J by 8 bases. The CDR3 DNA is TGTGCCAGCAGCTACCGCGGGACAGGGATCGATGAGCAGTTCTTC. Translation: CASSYRGTGIDEQFF.

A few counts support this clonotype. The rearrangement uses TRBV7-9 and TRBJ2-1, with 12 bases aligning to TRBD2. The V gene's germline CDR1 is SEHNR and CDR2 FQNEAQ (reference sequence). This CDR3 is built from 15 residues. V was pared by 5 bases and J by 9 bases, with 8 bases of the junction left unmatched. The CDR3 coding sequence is TGTGCCAGCAGCCCACCGGGACTAGCGGGTGGTGAGCAGTTCTTC. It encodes CASSPPGLAGGEQFF.

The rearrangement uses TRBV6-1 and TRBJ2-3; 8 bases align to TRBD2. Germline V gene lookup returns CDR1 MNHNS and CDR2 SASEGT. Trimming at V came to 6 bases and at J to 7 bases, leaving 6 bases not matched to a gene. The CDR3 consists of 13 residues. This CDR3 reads CASRVAGQHTQYF. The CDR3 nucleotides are TGTGCCAGCAGGGTAGCGGGGCAGCATACGCAGTATTTT.

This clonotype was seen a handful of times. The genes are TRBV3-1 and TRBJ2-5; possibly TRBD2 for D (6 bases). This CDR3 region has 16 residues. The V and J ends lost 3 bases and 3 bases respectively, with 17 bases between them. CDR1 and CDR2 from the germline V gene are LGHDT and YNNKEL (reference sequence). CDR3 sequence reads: CASSHPPRLGEETQYF. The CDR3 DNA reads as TGTGCCAGCAGCCATCCCCCTCGACTAGGAGAAGAGACCCAGTACTTC.

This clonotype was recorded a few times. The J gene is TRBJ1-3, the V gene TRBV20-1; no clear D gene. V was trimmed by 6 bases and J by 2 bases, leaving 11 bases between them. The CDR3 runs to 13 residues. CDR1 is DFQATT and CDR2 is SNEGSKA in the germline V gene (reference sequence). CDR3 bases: TGCAGTGCGTATAAGGCAACTGGAAACACCATATATTTT. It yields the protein CSAYKATGNTIYF.

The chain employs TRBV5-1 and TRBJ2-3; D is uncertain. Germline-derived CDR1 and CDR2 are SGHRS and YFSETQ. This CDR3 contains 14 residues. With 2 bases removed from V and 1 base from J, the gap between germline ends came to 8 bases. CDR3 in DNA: TGCGCCAGCAGCTTAACGGACCGCACAGATACGCAGTATTTT. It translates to CASSLTDRTDTQYF.

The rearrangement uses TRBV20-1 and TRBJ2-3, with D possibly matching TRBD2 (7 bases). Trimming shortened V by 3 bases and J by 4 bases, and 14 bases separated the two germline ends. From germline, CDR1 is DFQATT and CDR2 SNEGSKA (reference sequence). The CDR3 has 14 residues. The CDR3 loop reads CSARMRGGPDTQYF. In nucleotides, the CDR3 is TGCAGTGCTAGGATGAGGGGGGGACCAGATACGCAGTATTTT.

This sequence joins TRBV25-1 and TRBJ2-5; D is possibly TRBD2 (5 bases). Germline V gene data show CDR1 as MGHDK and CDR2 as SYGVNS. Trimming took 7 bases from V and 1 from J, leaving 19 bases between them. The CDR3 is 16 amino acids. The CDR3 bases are TGTGCCAGCATGCCCGGAACGGCGGGCACCCAAGAGACCCAGTACTTC. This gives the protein CASMPGTAGTQETQYF.

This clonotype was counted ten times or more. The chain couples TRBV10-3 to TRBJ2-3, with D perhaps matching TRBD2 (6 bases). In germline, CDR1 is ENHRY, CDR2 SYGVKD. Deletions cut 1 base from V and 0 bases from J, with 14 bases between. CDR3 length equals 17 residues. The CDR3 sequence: CAISEFPPGGSTDTQYF. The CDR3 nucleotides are TGTGCCATCAGTGAGTTCCCTCCCGGGGGAAGCACAGATACGCAGTATTTT.

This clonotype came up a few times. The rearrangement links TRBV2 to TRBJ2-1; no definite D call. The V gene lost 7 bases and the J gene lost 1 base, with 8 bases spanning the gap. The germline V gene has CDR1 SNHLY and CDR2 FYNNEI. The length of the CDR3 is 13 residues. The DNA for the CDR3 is TGTGCCAGCAACCGGAGATCCTACAATGAGCAGTTCTTC. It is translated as CASNRRSYNEQFF.

The CDR3 reads CASSETGLNTGELFF. In nucleotides, the CDR3 is TGTGCCAGCAGCGAAACAGGTCTCAACACCGGGGAGCTGTTTTTT. V and J are TRBV2 and TRBJ2-2; possibly TRBD1 for D (5 bases). The CDR3 contains 15 residues. The germline V gene has CDR1 SNHLY and CDR2 FYNNEI. The germline V and J ends were trimmed by 6 bases and 2 bases, with 13 bases remaining between them.

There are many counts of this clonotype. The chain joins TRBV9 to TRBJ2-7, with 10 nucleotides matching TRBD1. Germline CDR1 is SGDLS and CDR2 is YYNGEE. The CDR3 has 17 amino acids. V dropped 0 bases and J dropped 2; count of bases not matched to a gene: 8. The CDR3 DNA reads TGTGCCAGCAGCGTAGGGCTTTTGGGACAGGGGACCTACGAGCAGTACTTC. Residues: CASSVGLLGQGTYEQYF.

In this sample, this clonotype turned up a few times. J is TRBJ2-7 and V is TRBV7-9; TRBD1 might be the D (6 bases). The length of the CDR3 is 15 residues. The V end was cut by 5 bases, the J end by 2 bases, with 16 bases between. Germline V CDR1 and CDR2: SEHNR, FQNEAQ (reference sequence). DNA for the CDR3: TGTGCCAGCAGCCCCCGACAGGTTACGACCTACGAGCAGTACTTC. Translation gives CASSPRQVTTYEQYF.

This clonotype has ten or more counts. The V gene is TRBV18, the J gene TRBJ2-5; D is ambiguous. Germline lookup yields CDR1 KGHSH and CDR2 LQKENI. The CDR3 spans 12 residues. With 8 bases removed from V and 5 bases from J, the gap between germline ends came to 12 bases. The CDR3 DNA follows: TGTGCCAGCAGTCCAATAAGGGAGACCCAGTACTTC. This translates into CASSPIRETQYF.

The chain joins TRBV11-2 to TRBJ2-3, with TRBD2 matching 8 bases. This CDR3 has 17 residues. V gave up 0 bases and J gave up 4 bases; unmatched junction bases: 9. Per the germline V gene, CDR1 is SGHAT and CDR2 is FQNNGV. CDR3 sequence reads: CASSLEFGRAPADTQYF. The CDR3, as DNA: TGTGCCAGCAGCTTAGAATTCGGGAGGGCCCCGGCAGATACGCAGTATTTT.

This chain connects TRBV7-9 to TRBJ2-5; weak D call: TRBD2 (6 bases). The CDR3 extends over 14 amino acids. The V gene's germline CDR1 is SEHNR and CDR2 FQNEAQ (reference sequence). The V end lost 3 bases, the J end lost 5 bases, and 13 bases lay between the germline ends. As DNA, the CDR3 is TGTGCCAGCAGCTTCGCTACTAGCTTGGAGACCCAGTACTTC. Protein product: CASSFATSLETQYF.

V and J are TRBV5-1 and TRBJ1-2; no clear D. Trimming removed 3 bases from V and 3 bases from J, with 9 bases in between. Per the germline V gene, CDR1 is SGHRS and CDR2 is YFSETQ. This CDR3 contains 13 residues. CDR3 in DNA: TGCGCCAGCAGCTCTTCTGGGGACTATGGCTACACCTTC. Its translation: CASSSSGDYGYTF.